The 10 T cell receptor beta chains listed next were all sequenced from one sample in a study of blood T cell repertoires in COVID-19. Data came from immunoSEQ multiplex PCR; TCRdb stores just in-frame clones and leaves some out. The data contain 110,000 to 150,000 clones, 80% to 90% of them seen just once; the ten biggest clones take up 1.7%. Sequencing was carried out using peripheral blood. The receptors stem from a woman between 45 and 60 years old with acute or convalescent COVID-19.

This clone was detected once. The V call is TRBV2, the J call TRBJ1-3, with no clear D. CDR3 length: 13 residues. Per the germline V gene, CDR1 is SNHLY and CDR2 is FYNNEI. The V end lost 2 bases, the J end lost 2 bases, and 4 bases lay between the germline ends. The CDR3 here is CASSEQAGNTIYF. The CDR3 bases are TGTGCCAGCAGTGAACAGGCTGGAAACACCATATATTTT.

V is TRBV18 and J is TRBJ2-7, with D maybe TRBD1 (5 bases). Germline V gene lookup returns CDR1 KGHSH and CDR2 LQKENI. Trimming removed 6 bases at V and 4 bases at J, with 13 bases between. The CDR3 covers 13 residues. The CDR3: CASSQGSVYEQYF. The CDR3 DNA reads TGTGCCAGCTCGCAGGGAAGTGTTTACGAGCAGTACTTC. Supplemented by reference TRBV18 and TRBJ2-7, the full variable domain reads NAGVMQNPRHLVRRRGQEARLRCSPMKGHSHVYWYRQLPEEGLKFMVYLQKENIIDESGMPKERFSAEFPKEGPSILRIQQVVRGDSAAYFCASSQGSVYEQYFGPGTRLTVT.

The rearrangement links TRBV9 to TRBJ1-5; D remains unclear. From germline, CDR1 is SGDLS and CDR2 YYNGEE. The CDR3 loop spans 13 amino acids. Trimming took 0 bases from V and 4 from J, leaving 5 bases between them. CDR3 region: CASSVGVNQPQHF. The CDR3 DNA sequence: TGTGCCAGCAGCGTAGGAGTTAATCAGCCCCAGCATTTT.

J is TRBJ2-1 and V is TRBV3-1 (or the pseudogene TRBV3-2), with 14 nucleotides matching TRBD2. The CDR3 loop spans 15 amino acids. Germline V CDR1 and CDR2: LGHDT, YNNKEL (reference sequence). Losses at the gene ends were 4 bases for V and 10 bases for J; bases not matched to a gene: 6. CDR3 DNA: TGTGCCAGCAGCCGAAGACTAGCGGGGGGGCAGGAGCAGTTCTTC. It codes for CASSRRLAGGQEQFF.

This sequence joins TRBV7-9 and TRBJ1-4, with 7 bases that match TRBD1. Germline assignment: CDR1 SEHNR and CDR2 FQNEAQ (reference sequence). J gave up 3 bases and V 4 bases, and 8 bases lay outside the gene matches. There are 16 residues in the CDR3. The CDR3 region is CASSSSYRGPNEKLFF. CDR3 coding DNA: TGTGCCAGCAGCTCCTCTTACAGGGGACCTAATGAAAAACTGTTTTTT.

The gene calls are TRBV19 and TRBJ1-1; the match to TRBD1 covers 8 bases. After removal of 5 bases from V and 4 bases from J, the junction contained 6 bases not matched to a gene. The CDR3 spans 14 residues. Germline V CDR1 and CDR2: LNHDA, SQIVND (reference sequence). The CDR3, as DNA: TGTGCCAGTAGTGGACAGGGTAGGGCCACTGAAGCTTTCTTT. Its translation: CASSGQGRATEAFF.

The gene calls are TRBV4-1 and TRBJ1-2, with no clear D. The germline gives CDR1 MGHRA, CDR2 YSYEKL. With 4 bases removed from V and 5 bases from J, the gap between germline ends came to 14 bases. The CDR3 has 14 residues. CDR3 loop: CASSPWRGSYGYTF. The CDR3 DNA is TGCGCCAGCAGCCCTTGGCGCGGGTCTTATGGCTACACCTTC.

Details on this clone: At one boundary the junction diverges from the germline segment, which might be a read error. The V and J genes are TRBV6-1 and TRBJ2-2; 8 positions match TRBD2. This CDR3 region has 15 residues. Germline values: CDR1 MNHNS, CDR2 SASEGT. CDR3 protein: CASSEASGFTGELFF. The CDR3, as DNA: TGTGCCAGCAGCGAAGCTAGCGGGTTCACCGGGGAGCTGTTTTTT.

This clone was detected only once. The chain carries TRBV5-4 and TRBJ2-7; D is possibly TRBD1 (6 bases). The CDR3 runs 15 residues. Deletions cut 0 bases from V and 1 base from J, with 11 bases between. Germline V CDR1 and CDR2: SGHNT, YYREEE (reference sequence). The CDR3 sequence is CASSLGTATSYEQYF. The CDR3 region has the DNA TGTGCCAGCAGCTTGGGGACAGCAACATCCTACGAGCAGTACTTC.

The chain couples TRBV18 to TRBJ2-7, with 7 bases lining up with TRBD1. The CDR3 runs 16 residues. Germline loops: CDR1 KGHSH, CDR2 LQKENI. V trimming: 3 bases; J trimming: 3 bases; junction bases outside the gene matches: 11. The CDR3 reads CASSPDTGAPVYEQYF. CDR3 sequence (DNA): TGTGCCAGCTCACCCGACACAGGGGCCCCGGTCTACGAGCAGTACTTC.